Listed below are T cell receptor beta chains from one sample, sequenced in a study of radiation and T cells in renal cell carcinoma. TCRdb's table, derived via immunoSEQ multiplex PCR, lists solely in-frame clones and lacks some. The table shows about 140,000 clones, with 83% occurring only once. The sample was blood, taken from a patient whose treatment included radiotherapy and nephrectomy. These receptors were collected from a woman aged 45-60 years with renal cell carcinoma. Both conserved end residues are part of each CDR3. The D gene is left open where the match is weak. Clone size is shown for a subset of rows, as once, few, many or a class of expanded clone.

d_gene,v_gene,j_gene,abundance,CDR3nt,CDR3aa
TRBD1,TRBV5-6,TRBJ2-7,once,TGTGCCAGCAGCTCGGGACAGGAGGTCTACGAGCAGTACTTC,CASSSGQEVYEQYF
.,TRBV7-2,TRBJ2-1,.,TGTGCCAGCAGCTTAGCGACAGTCGGGAAAATGAATGAGCAGTTCTTC,CASSLATVGKMNEQFF
.,TRBV5-1,TRBJ1-2,.,TGCGCCAGCAGCTCTTCGACCGGCTATGGCTACACCTTC,CASSSSTGYGYTF
.,TRBV9,TRBJ1-6,few,TGTGCCAGCAGCGGACAGCCTAATTCACCCCTCCACTTT,CASSGQPNSPLHF
.,TRBV5-6,TRBJ1-4,few,TGTGCCAGCAGCTTTCTGGAATCCGCGGCTGAAAAACTGTTTTTT,CASSFLESAAEKLFF
TRBD1,TRBV29-1,TRBJ2-2,.,TGCAGCGTTGGACAGGGGGACACCGGGGAGCTGTTTTTT,CSVGQGDTGELFF
.,TRBV7-9,TRBJ2-5,once,TGTGCCAGCAGTCCATCGGGCAGGACTGAGACCCAGTACTTC,CASSPSGRTETQYF
TRBD2,TRBV7-8,TRBJ2-1,.,TGTGCCAGCAGCTTGCTAGCGGGGCGGAACAATGAGCAGTTCTTC,CASSLLAGRNNEQFF
TRBD2,TRBV5-1,TRBJ2-5,.,TGCGCCAGCAGCCCCCGGCTTAGCGGGGAAACCCAGTACTTC,CASSPRLSGETQYF
TRBD1,TRBV11-2,TRBJ2-2,.,TGTGCCAGCAGCCGGGGACAGGGGGATGTCGGGGAGCTGTTTTTT,CASSRGQGDVGELFF
TRBD1,TRBV5-6,TRBJ2-1,.,TGTGCCAGCAGTAAATCCGGGACAGGGGCGTACAATGAGCAGTTCTTC,CASSKSGTGAYNEQFF
TRBD1,TRBV6-1,TRBJ2-7,once,TGTGCCAGCAGTGCGACAGGGGGCGAGCAGTACTTC,CASSATGGEQYF
TRBD1,TRBV7-9,TRBJ2-7,.,TGTGCCAGCAGCCCAAGGGACAGGGTGGTCGAGCAGTACTTC,CASSPRDRVVEQYF
.,TRBV6-6,TRBJ1-5,.,TGTGCCAGCAGTTCACAGGCCAGGAGGGATCAGCCCCAGCATTTT,CASSSQARRDQPQHF
.,TRBV2,TRBJ2-3,.,TGTGCCAGCAGTGTACTAGTGGGGTCTGATACGCAGTATTTT,CASSVLVGSDTQYF
.,TRBV2,TRBJ2-7,.,TGTGCCAGCAGTAAGCAGGTTGGGAGTTACGAGCAGTACTTC,CASSKQVGSYEQYF
TRBD1,TRBV11-2,TRBJ1-2,few,TGTGCCAGCAGGGGACAGTCTAACTATGGCTACACCTTC,CASRGQSNYGYTF
TRBD1,TRBV14,TRBJ1-4,.,TGTGCCAGCAGCCAGAGACAGGGGGCGGGAAAAAAACTGTTTTTT,CASSQRQGAGKKLFF
.,TRBV20-1,TRBJ1-1,.,TGCAGTGCTAGTGACCCAGCAGTGGGGCTCTTT,CSASDPAVGLF
.,TRBV9,TRBJ2-7,.,TGTGCCAGCAGCCGCACAGCGGACTACGAGCAGTACTTC,CASSRTADYEQYF
.,TRBV6-5,TRBJ2-3,.,TGTGCCAGCAGTTCCGGTGGGGGAGTGGCAGATACGCAGTATTTT,CASSSGGGVADTQYF
.,TRBV5-4,TRBJ2-1,.,TGTGCCAGCAGCTTGTACCCCCCCAGAAAGGGGCGGGTGGGCAATGAGCAGTTCTTC,CASSLYPPRKGRVGNEQFF
TRBD1,TRBV5-1,TRBJ1-6,.,TGCGCCAGCAGCGGGACAGGCGGTTCACCCCTCCACTTT,CASSGTGGSPLHF
.,TRBV7-2,TRBJ2-3,once,TGTGCCAGCAGCTTAGAGTCTAGTAGGGGCGATACGCAGTATTTT,CASSLESSRGDTQYF
TRBD1,TRBV5-4,TRBJ2-6,.,TGTGCCAGCAGACTACAGGGGAGTGGGGCCAACGTCCTGACTTTC,CASRLQGSGANVLTF
.,TRBV5-1,TRBJ2-1,.,TGCGCCAGCAGCTTGGCCGAGGGTATTCATGAGCAGTTCTTC,CASSLAEGIHEQFF
.,TRBV7-8,TRBJ2-7,.,TGTGCCAGCAGCTTGGGGGACGGAAGCTCCTACGAGCAGTACTTC,CASSLGDGSSYEQYF
.,TRBV4-3,TRBJ2-6,.,TGCGCCAGCAGCCAAGAGTCCGGCCCGGCCAACGTCCTGACTTTC,CASSQESGPANVLTF
TRBD2,TRBV14,TRBJ2-6,.,TGTGCCAGCAGCCTGGGATGGGGGGGCTCTGGGGCCAACGTCCTGACTTTC,CASSLGWGGSGANVLTF
.,TRBV29-1,TRBJ2-1,.,TGCAGCGTTGTGTCGACAGGACAGCAGTTCTTC,CSVVSTGQQFF
TRBD1,TRBV19,TRBJ2-4,.,TGTGCCAGTAGTATAAACCCCGGACAGGCTTATCGAAGGTACTTC,CASSINPGQAYRRYF
TRBD1,TRBV10-2,TRBJ1-6,.,TGCGCCAGCAGGAACGGACAGGCGTCTAATTCACCCCTCCACTTT,CASRNGQASNSPLHF
TRBD2,TRBV6-5,TRBJ2-7,.,TGTGCCAGCAGTTACCATGGGACTACCCACTTC,CASSYHGTTHF
.,TRBV7-9,TRBJ2-1,.,TGTGCCAGCAGCTCATGGGAAGGGACCTATTCTATCCATGAGCAGTTCTTC,CASSSWEGTYSIHEQFF
TRBD2,TRBV19,TRBJ2-1,.,TGTGCCAGTAGTGGACGGGGACTAGCGGGGGCCAATGAGCAGTTCTTC,CASSGRGLAGANEQFF
.,TRBV6-5,TRBJ1-2,once,TGTGCCAGCAGGCCCCAATCAAGAGGCTACACCTTC,CASRPQSRGYTF
.,TRBV4-3,TRBJ1-1,.,TGCGCCAGCAGCCAAGATGGGAGGAGAGGTCGTTACACTGAAGCTTTCTTT,CASSQDGRRGRYTEAFF
.,TRBV19,TRBJ2-7,once,TGTGCCAGTAGCCCGGGGGGCCACTCCGGCGAGCAGTACTTC,CASSPGGHSGEQYF
.,TRBV5-1,TRBJ1-4,.,TGCGCCAGCAGGGACGGATCGAATGAAAAACTGTTTTTT,CASRDGSNEKLFF
.,TRBV4-1,TRBJ1-5,.,TGCGCCAGCAGCCAAGATGCGGGGTGGAGCAATCAGCCCCAGCATTTT,CASSQDAGWSNQPQHF
.,TRBV25-1,TRBJ1-5,few,TGTGCCAGCAGTGAATCCCCAAGTCAGCCCCAGCATTTT,CASSESPSQPQHF